This TCR beta chain was obtained from a study of blood T cell repertoires in COVID-19. Profiling relied on immunoSEQ multiplex PCR, and the TCRdb table lists in-frame clones only, not all of them. The sample records fewer than 90,000 clones, almost 90% being singletons. This CDR3 comprises 15 residues. Trimming cost V 0 bases and J 2 bases, with 10 bases left between them. Per the germline V gene, CDR1 is KGHSH and CDR2 is LQKENI. This receptor was obtained from a woman aged 80 or older with active or convalescent COVID-19. The source material was peripheral blood. V and J are TRBV18 and TRBJ1-1; tentatively, D is TRBD1 (5 bases). CDR3: CASSPPVRTNTEAFF. The CDR3, as DNA: TGTGCCAGCTCACCACCGGTCCGGACAAACACTGAAGCTTTCTTT. The whole variable domain, filled in from reference TRBV18 and TRBJ1-1, reads NAGVMQNPRHLVRRRGQEARLRCSPMKGHSHVYWYRQLPEEGLKFMVYLQKENIIDESGMPKERFSAEFPKEGPSILRIQQVVRGDSAAYFCASSPPVRTNTEAFFGQGTRLTVV.